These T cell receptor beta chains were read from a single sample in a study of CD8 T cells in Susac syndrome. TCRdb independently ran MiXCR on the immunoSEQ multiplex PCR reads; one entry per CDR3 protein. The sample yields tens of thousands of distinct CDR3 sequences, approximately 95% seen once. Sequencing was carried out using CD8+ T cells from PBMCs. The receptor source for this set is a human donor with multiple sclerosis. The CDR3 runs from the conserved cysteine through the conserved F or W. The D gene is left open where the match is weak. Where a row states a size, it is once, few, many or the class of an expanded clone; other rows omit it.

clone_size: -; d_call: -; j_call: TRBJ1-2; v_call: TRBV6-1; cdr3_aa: CASSLSHNYGYTF; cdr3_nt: TGTGCCAGCAGTCTGAGCCACAACTATGGCTACACCTTC
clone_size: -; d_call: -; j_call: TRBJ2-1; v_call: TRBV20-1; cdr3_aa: CSASAVSYNEQFF; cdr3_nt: TGCAGTGCTTCTGCGGTCTCCTACAATGAGCAGTTCTTC
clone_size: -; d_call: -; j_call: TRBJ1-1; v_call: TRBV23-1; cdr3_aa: CASSQSNRDTEAFF; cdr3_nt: TGCGCCAGCAGTCAATCTAACAGGGACACTGAAGCTTTCTTT
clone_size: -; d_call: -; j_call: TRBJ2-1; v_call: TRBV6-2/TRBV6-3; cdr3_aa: CASSYSYNEQLF; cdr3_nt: TGTGCCAGCAGTTACTCGTACAATGAGCAGTTGTTC
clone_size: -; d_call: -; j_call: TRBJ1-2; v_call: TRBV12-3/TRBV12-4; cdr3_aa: CASSAYSNRDGYTF; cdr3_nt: TGTGCCAGCAGTGCCTACTCAAACAGGGATGGCTACACCTTC
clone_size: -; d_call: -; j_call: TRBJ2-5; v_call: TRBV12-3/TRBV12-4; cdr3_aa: CASSLRETQYF; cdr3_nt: TGTGCCAGCAGTTTAAGAGAGACCCAGTACTTC
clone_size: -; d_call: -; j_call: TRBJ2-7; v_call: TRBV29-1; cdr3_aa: CSVEGGDGREQYF; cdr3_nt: TGCAGCGTTGAAGGAGGGGACGGTCGCGAGCAGTACTTC
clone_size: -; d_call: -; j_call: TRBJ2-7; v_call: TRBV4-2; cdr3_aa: CASSQPRGESNEQYF; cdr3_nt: TGTGCCAGCAGCCAACCTAGGGGCGAAAGTAACGAGCAGTACTTC
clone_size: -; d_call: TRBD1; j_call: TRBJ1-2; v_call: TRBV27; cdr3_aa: CASSPTGERRGYTF; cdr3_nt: TGTGCCAGCAGTCCTACAGGGGAGAGACGTGGCTACACCTTC
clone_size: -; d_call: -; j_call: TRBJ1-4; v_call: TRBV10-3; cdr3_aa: CAIRPTGAGEKLFF; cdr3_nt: TGTGCCATCAGGCCCACGGGCGCGGGGGAAAAACTGTTTTTT
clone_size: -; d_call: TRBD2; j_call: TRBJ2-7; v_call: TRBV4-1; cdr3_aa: CASSQEAGAEDYEQYF; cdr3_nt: TGCGCCAGCAGCCAAGAGGCGGGAGCGGAGGACTACGAGCAGTACTTC
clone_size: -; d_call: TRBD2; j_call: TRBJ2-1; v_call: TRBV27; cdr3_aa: CASSPSKREVYNEQFF; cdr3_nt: TGTGCCAGCAGTCCCTCCAAGCGGGAGGTCTACAATGAGCAGTTCTTC
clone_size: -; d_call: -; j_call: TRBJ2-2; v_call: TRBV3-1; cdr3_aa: CASSLGGLWSGTGELFF; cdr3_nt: TGTGCCAGCAGCCTTGGGGGCCTTTGGTCCGGGACCGGGGAGCTGTTTTTT
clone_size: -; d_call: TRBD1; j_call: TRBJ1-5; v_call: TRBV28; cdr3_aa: CASSLSGTGGNQPQHF; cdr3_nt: TGTGCCAGCAGTTTGTCCGGGACAGGGGGGAATCAGCCCCAGCATTTT
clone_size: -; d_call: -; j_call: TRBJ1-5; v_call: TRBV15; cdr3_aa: CATSREAFFSPNQPQHF; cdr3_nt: TGTGCCACCAGCCGCGAGGCTTTTTTCTCCCCCAATCAGCCCCAGCATTTT
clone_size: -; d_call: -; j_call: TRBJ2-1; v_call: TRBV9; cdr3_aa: CASSGPGPLFF; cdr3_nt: TGTGCCAGCAGCGGCCCGGGGCCCTTGTTCTTC
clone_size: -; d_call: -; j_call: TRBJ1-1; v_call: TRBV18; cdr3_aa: CASSPVDRNTEAFF; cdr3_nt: TGTGCCAGCTCACCCGTAGACAGGAACACTGAAGCTTTCTTT
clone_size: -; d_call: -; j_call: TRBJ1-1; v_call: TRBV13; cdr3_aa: CASSHTELEAFF; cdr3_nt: TGTGCCAGCAGTCATACAGAACTCGAAGCTTTCTTT
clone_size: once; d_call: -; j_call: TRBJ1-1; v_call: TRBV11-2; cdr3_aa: CASSTLDRKAFF; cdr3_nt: TGTGCCAGCAGCACCCTCGACAGGAAAGCTTTCTTT
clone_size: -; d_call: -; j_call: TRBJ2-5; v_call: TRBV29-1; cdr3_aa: CSVGDFLLDSGDQETQYF; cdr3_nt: TGCAGCGTCGGAGATTTCCTTCTGGACAGCGGGGACCAAGAGACCCAGTACTTC
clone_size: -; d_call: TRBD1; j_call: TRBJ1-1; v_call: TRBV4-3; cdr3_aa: CASSQDTGDTEAFF; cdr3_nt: TGCGCCAGCAGCCAAGATACAGGGGACACTGAAGCTTTCTTT
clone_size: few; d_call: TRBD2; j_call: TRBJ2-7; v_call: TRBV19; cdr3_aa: CASSGEGLAGTYEQYF; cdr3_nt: TGTGCCAGTAGTGGCGAAGGACTAGCGGGAACCTACGAGCAGTACTTC
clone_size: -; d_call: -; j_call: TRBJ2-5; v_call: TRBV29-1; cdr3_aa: CSVSAENQETQYF; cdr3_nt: TGCAGCGTTTCCGCGGAGAACCAAGAGACCCAGTACTTC
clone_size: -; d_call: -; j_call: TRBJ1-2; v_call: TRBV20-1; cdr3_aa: CSADRTGYTF; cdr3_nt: TGCAGTGCTGACCGCACTGGCTACACCTTC
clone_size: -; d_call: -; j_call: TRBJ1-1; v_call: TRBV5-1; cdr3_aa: CASSSARGGEAFF; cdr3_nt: TGCGCCAGCAGCTCGGCCCGGGGGGGTGAAGCTTTCTTT
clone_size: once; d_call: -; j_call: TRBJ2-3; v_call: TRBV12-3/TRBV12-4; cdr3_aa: CASGESTDTQYF; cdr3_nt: TGTGCCAGCGGGGAAAGCACAGATACGCAGTATTTT
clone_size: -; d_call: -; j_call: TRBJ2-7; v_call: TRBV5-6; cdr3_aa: CASSLGDYSKEQYF; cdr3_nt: TGTGCCAGCAGCTTAGGCGACTACTCGAAAGAGCAGTACTTC
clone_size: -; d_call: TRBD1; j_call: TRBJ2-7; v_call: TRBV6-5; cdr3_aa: CATGQGPYEQYF; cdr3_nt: TGTGCCACGGGACAGGGGCCCTACGAGCAGTACTTC
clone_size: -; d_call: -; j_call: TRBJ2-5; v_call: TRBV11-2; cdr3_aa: CASSLGPGTSVGTQYF; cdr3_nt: TGTGCCAGCAGCTTAGGCCCCGGCACCTCGGTAGGGACCCAGTACTTC
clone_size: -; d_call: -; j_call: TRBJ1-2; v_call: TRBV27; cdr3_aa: CASSTSGVVGYTF; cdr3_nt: TGTGCCAGCAGTACTTCAGGGGTTGTAGGCTACACCTTC
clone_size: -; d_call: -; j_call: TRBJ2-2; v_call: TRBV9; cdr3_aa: CASSVGGGNTGELFF; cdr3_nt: TGTGCCAGCAGCGTAGGGGGCGGGAACACCGGGGAGCTGTTTTTT
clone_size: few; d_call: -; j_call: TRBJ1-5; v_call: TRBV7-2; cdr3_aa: CASSFLSQPQHF; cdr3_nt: TGTGCCAGCAGCTTTCTTTCCCAGCCCCAGCATTTT
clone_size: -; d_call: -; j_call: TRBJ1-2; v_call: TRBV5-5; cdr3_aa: CASSSQPRDGYTF; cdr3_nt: TGTGCCAGCAGCTCCCAGCCCAGGGACGGCTACACCTTC
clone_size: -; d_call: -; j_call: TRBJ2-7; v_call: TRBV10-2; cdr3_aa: CASGAGTAVEQYF; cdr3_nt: TGCGCCAGCGGCGCGGGGACAGCCGTCGAGCAGTACTTC
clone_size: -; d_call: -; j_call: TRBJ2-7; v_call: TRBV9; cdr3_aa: CASSQDYSEQYF; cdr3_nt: TGTGCCAGCAGCCAGGACTACTCCGAGCAGTACTTC
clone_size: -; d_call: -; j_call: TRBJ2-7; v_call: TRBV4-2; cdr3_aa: CASSQDREQYF; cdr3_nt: TGTGCCAGCAGCCAAGACCGCGAGCAGTACTTC
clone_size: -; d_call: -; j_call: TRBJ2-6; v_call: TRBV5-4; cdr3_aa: CASSRTVAGANVLTF; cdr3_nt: TGTGCCAGCAGTCGAACAGTGGCTGGGGCCAACGTCCTGACTTTC
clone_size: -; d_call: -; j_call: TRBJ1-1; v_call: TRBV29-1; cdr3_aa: CSVVPGRPNTEAFF; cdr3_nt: TGCAGCGTCGTACCGGGACGTCCGAACACTGAAGCTTTCTTT
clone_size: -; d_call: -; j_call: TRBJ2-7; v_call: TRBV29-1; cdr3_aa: CSANSGAHEQYF; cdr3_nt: TGCAGCGCGAATTCAGGGGCCCACGAGCAGTACTTC
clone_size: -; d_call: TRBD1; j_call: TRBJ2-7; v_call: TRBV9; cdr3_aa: CASSEQGFWADEQYF; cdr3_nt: TGTGCCAGCAGCGAACAGGGGTTCTGGGCAGACGAGCAGTACTTC
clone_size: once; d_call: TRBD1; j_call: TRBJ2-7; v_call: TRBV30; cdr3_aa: CALSAPGTGDEQYF; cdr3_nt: TGTGCCTTGTCAGCCCCCGGGACAGGGGACGAGCAGTACTTC
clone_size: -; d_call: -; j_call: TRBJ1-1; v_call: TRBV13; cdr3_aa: CASSRATEAFF; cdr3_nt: TGTGCCAGCAGTCGGGCCACTGAAGCTTTCTTT
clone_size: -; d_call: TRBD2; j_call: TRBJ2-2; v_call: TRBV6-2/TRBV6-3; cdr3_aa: CASSSREGPNTGELFF; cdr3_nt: TGTGCCAGCAGCTCCCGGGAGGGGCCGAACACCGGGGAGCTGTTTTTT
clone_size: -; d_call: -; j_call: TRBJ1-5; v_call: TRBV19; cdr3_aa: CASSMGEPFNQPQHF; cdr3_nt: TGTGCCAGTAGTATGGGGGAACCTTTCAATCAGCCCCAGCATTTT
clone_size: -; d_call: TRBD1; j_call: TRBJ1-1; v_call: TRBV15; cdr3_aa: CATSWLTGSDEAFF; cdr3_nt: TGTGCCACCAGCTGGTTGACAGGGAGTGATGAAGCTTTCTTT
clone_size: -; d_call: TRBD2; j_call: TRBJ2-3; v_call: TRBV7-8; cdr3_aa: CASSLLAGEHTDTQYF; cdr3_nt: TGTGCCAGCAGCTTACTAGCGGGGGAGCATACAGATACGCAGTATTTT
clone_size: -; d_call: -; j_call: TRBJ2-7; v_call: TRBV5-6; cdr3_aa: CASSLGGNPYEQYF; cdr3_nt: TGTGCCAGCAGCTTGGGAGGGAATCCCTACGAGCAGTACTTC
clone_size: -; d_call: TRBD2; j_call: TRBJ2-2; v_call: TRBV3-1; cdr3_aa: CASSQVKLAGYTGELFF; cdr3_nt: TGTGCCAGCAGCCAAGTAAAACTAGCGGGCTACACCGGGGAGCTGTTTTTT
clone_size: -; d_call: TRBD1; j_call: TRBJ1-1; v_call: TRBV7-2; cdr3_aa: CASSNGQANTEAFF; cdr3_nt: TGTGCCAGCAGCAATGGACAGGCGAACACTGAAGCTTTCTTT
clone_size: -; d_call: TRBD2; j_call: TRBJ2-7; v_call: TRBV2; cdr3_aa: CASSGMEASGRAGYEQYF; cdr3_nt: TGTGCCAGCAGTGGGATGGAGGCTAGCGGGAGGGCCGGGTACGAGCAGTACTTC
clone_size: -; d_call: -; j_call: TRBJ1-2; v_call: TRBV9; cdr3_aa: CASSVVQMISDGYTF; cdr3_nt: TGTGCCAGCAGCGTAGTACAGATGATTTCTGATGGCTACACCTTC
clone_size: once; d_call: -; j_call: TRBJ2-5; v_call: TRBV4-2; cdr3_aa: CASRVSGEETQYF; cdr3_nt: TGTGCCAGCAGAGTTAGCGGAGAAGAGACCCAGTACTTC
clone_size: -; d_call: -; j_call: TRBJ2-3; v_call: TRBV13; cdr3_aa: CASSQGGGNTDTQYF; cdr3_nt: TGTGCCAGCAGCCAAGGGGGGGGGAACACAGATACGCAGTATTTT
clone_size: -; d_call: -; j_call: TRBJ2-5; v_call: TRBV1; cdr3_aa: CTSSQDVTGTRETQYF; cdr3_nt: TGCACCAGCAGCCAAGATGTAACCGGGACTAGGGAGACCCAGTACTTC
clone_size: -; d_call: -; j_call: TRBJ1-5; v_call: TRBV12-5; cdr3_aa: CASGLTGSPISNQPQHF; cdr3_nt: TGTGCTAGTGGCCTAACAGGGTCCCCTATTAGCAATCAGCCCCAGCATTTT